Listed below are T cell receptor beta chains from one sample, sequenced in a study of T cell responses to AZD1222 COVID-19 vaccine. Measured with immunoSEQ multiplex PCR; TCRdb has only the in-frame clones, and not every one. The top ten clones hold 12% of a sample with about 130,000 clones, 85% to 90% of them seen once. Source: peripheral blood, taken on day 0 of AZD1222 vaccination. The source of these receptors is an adult in good health. CDR3s include the opening cysteine and the closing phenylalanine or tryptophan. D genes are given only for firm matches. The size field is filled for only some rows; it gives once, few, many or a size class.

medium-sized TRBJ1-5 TRBV24-1 TRBD1 TGTGCCACCTGGACAGGGGATAGCAATCAGCCCCAGCATTTT CATWTGDSNQPQHF
NA TRBJ1-1 TRBV6-5 NA TGTGCCAGCAGCGCGGCCGGAGAAGCTTTCTTT CASSAAGEAFF
NA TRBJ1-1 TRBV6-5 NA TGTGCCAGCAGTTACGGGACAAAGATCACTGAAGCTTTCTTT CASSYGTKITEAFF
NA TRBJ2-7 TRBV28 NA TGTGCCAGCAGTTTAGAAGGCCGGACTACAAGAGCATACGAGCAGTACTTC CASSLEGRTTRAYEQYF
NA TRBJ1-5 TRBV9 TRBD1 TGTGCCAGCAGCCCACGGGACAGGCCCGGGAATTGGCATTTT CASSPRDRPGNWHF
NA TRBJ2-3 TRBV7-8 TRBD1 TGTGCCAGCAGCCCCCGAGAGGGACAGGGGGCTGGGACAGATACGCAGTATTTT CASSPREGQGAGTDTQYF
NA TRBJ2-5 TRBV4-1 TRBD2 TGCGCCAGCAGCCAGACTAGCGGGATGCGGGCGACCCAGTACTTC CASSQTSGMRATQYF
NA TRBJ1-1 TRBV5-1 NA TGCGCCAGCAGCTTTTATGGCACTGAAGCTTTCTTT CASSFYGTEAFF
NA TRBJ2-7 TRBV11-3 TRBD2 TGTGCCAGCAGTTACAGCGGGGCGAACTCCTACGAGCAGTACTTC CASSYSGANSYEQYF
NA TRBJ1-2 TRBV4-3 NA TGCGCCAGCAGCCAAGTTGGGCAGAATAACTATGGCTACACCTTC CASSQVGQNNYGYTF
NA TRBJ2-3 TRBV27 TRBD2 TGTGCCAGCACACGACTAGCGGTGACAGATACGCAGTATTTT CASTRLAVTDTQYF
NA TRBJ2-7 TRBV5-1 NA TGCGCCAGCAGCCCTGGGCCAGGGGAGACCTACGAGCAGTACTTC CASSPGPGETYEQYF
NA TRBJ1-6 TRBV28 NA TGTGCCAGCAGTTTATACAGGGAGAGTGATTCACCCCTCCACTTT CASSLYRESDSPLHF
NA TRBJ2-1 TRBV2 NA TGTGCCAGCACGACAGTGTATGCCAACAATGAGCAGTTCTTC CASTTVYANNEQFF
NA TRBJ1-5 TRBV27 TRBD1 TGTGCCAGCAGTCGTCATTTCGACAGGGACAGTCAGCCCCAGCATTTT CASSRHFDRDSQPQHF
NA TRBJ2-7 TRBV27 TRBD1 TGTGCCAGCAGTTTCGTGGGACAGGGGGGGGACGAGCAGTACTTC CASSFVGQGGDEQYF
NA TRBJ1-1 TRBV30 NA TGTGCCTGGAGCGAAACAGGGAACACTGAAGCTTTCTTT CAWSETGNTEAFF
NA TRBJ1-4 TRBV19 NA TGTGCCAGTGCTCACAGTGGCAGAGCTGAAAAACTGTTTTTT CASAHSGRAEKLFF
NA TRBJ1-6 TRBV2 NA TGTGCCAGCAGCGCCGGGCCCTTACAGAGGAATTCACCCCTCCACTTT CASSAGPLQRNSPLHF
NA TRBJ1-2 TRBV5-1 NA TGCGCCAGCAGCTTGGGGGCCAGGGGCGATGGCTACACCTTC CASSLGARGDGYTF
NA TRBJ1-6 TRBV14 TRBD1 TGTGCCAGCAGCCACCGGGACAGGGCCCAGGGGCCCCTCCACTTT CASSHRDRAQGPLHF
few TRBJ1-6 TRBV10-2 NA TGCGCCAGCAGTCCGGGACTGACGAATTCACCCCTCCACTTT CASSPGLTNSPLHF
NA TRBJ1-5 TRBV19 NA TGTGCCAGCGGAGGTCAGCCCCAGCATTTT CASGGQPQHF
NA TRBJ1-4 TRBV7-9 NA TGTGCCAGCAGCTCGACTACCGTTGTAGGGATTAATGAAAAACTGTTTTTT CASSSTTVVGINEKLFF
NA TRBJ2-2 TRBV27 NA TGTGCCAGCAGTTGGGGACTGAGCACCGGGGAGCTGTTTTTT CASSWGLSTGELFF
NA TRBJ1-4 TRBV7-3 NA TGTGCCAGCAGCTTAGGCTCCGGGACTAATGAAAAACTGTTTTTT CASSLGSGTNEKLFF
NA TRBJ1-1 TRBV18 TRBD1 TGTGCCAGCTCACCGCAGAGACAGGGTAACACTGAAGCTTTCTTT CASSPQRQGNTEAFF